This TCR beta chain was profiled in a study of T cells in Graves' hyperthyroidism and ophthalmopathy. Researchers took RNA transcripts and amplified the TCR beta CDR3 regions from them. HTBI primers were employed in a first-round RT-PCR of the TCR CDR3. Via MiXCR, TCRdb re-called the multiplex PCR reads, giving one row per CDR3 protein. The repertoire holds approximately 640,000 distinct CDR3 sequences, with 17% as singletons. The CDR3 length is 16 residues. In germline, CDR1 is DFQATT, CDR2 SNEGSKA (reference sequence). V dropped 0 bases and J dropped 5; count of bases not matched to a gene: 8. Findings and limits, study-wide: Most thyroid clonotypes with frequency above 0.001 were detected in blood.

This clonotype came up a few times. The antigen is not known. The diagnoses drew upon clinical symptoms, serum thyroxine and TRAb, thyroid ultrasound and orbital computed tomography. Sequences were obtained from blood. The source of this sequence is a man between 45 and 60 years old with Graves' hyperthyroidism. The chain combines TRBV20-1 with TRBJ2-1; TRBD1 aligns across 9 bases. The CDR3 region is CSAREYGTGPNNEQFF. The CDR3 nucleotides read TGCAGTGCTAGAGAGTACGGGACAGGGCCCAACAATGAGCAGTTCTTC.